The rows below give T cell receptor beta chains drawn from one sample of a study of blood T cell repertoires in COVID-19. Sequencing used immunoSEQ multiplex PCR; TCRdb keeps in-frame clones, though not all of them. The table includes roughly 290,000 clones, 90% detected once. Material: peripheral blood. Receptors were obtained from a woman in her 30s with COVID-19, enrolled during active disease. Both conserved end residues are part of each CDR3. A D gene is named only where the DNA matches it firmly. A clone size is listed for some rows: how often the clone was seen (once, few, many), or a class if it is expanded.

abundance,len,v_gene,d_gene,j_gene,CDR3nt,CDR3aa
.,16,TRBV28,TRBD2,TRBJ2-4,TGTGCCAGCTTCTCCGGGACTAGCGGGAGCAAAAACATTCAGTACTTC,CASFSGTSGSKNIQYF
.,13,TRBV5-4,.,TRBJ1-5,TGTGCCAGCAGCTTGGCTGGGAGTCAGCCCCAGCATTTT,CASSLAGSQPQHF
.,15,TRBV5-1,.,TRBJ2-5,TGCGCCAGCAGCTTGGTGGGGCAGGGACAAGAGACCCAGTACTTC,CASSLVGQGQETQYF
.,12,TRBV25-1,TRBD1,TRBJ1-1,TGTGCCAGCAGGAGACAGGGCGGTAAGGCTTTCTTT,CASRRQGGKAFF
.,13,TRBV13,TRBD1,TRBJ2-1,TGTGCCAGCAATCAGGGGGCTCGCAATGAGCAGTTCTTC,CASNQGARNEQFF
.,15,TRBV2,.,TRBJ1-2,TGTGCCAGCAGTGAAGGGTTACAGGGCGGGTATGGCTACACCTTC,CASSEGLQGGYGYTF
.,12,TRBV28,.,TRBJ1-3,TGTGCCAGCAGTTCCGAGTCAAACACCATATATTTT,CASSSESNTIYF
once,14,TRBV28,.,TRBJ2-7,TGTGCCAGCAGCTACCTAGCGAGGGACCACGAGCAGTACTTC,CASSYLARDHEQYF
.,14,TRBV6-5,.,TRBJ2-7,TGTGCCAGCAGTTACTCTCGGTCGGGTTACGAGCAGTACTTC,CASSYSRSGYEQYF
.,13,TRBV16,.,TRBJ2-7,TGTGCCAGCAGCCAAACCTACTCCTACGAGCAGTACTTC,CASSQTYSYEQYF
.,13,TRBV6-5,TRBD1,TRBJ2-2,TGTGCCAGCAGGACAGGGGACACCGGGGAGCTGTTTTTT,CASRTGDTGELFF
.,16,TRBV6-2/TRBV6-3,.,TRBJ2-1,TGTGCCAGCAGTTCTAAGCTGCCTGGCTCCTACAATGAGCAGTTCTTC,CASSSKLPGSYNEQFF
.,18,TRBV6-1,.,TRBJ2-2,TGTGCCAGCAGTGATCAGGGGGACTGGAACAGGAGAACCGGGGAGCTGTTTTTT,CASSDQGDWNRRTGELFF
.,13,TRBV7-8,.,TRBJ1-2,TGTGCCAGCAGCTTAGTGGGGGCTTGGGGCTACACCTTC,CASSLVGAWGYTF
.,15,TRBV6-5,.,TRBJ2-7,TGTGCCAGCAGTTACTCCCCTATGAGTACCTACGAGCAGTACTTC,CASSYSPMSTYEQYF
.,13,TRBV10-3,.,TRBJ2-7,TGTGCCATCAGTGAGTCTGCGACTTTCGAGCAGTACTTC,CAISESATFEQYF
.,18,TRBV28,.,TRBJ1-5,TGTGCCAGCAGCCTCTTTCGGGGTGAGTTTGAGCTCGATCAGCCCCAGCATTTT,CASSLFRGEFELDQPQHF
.,14,TRBV6-1,.,TRBJ2-5,TGTGCCAGCAGTGAAGGGGGGCAGATCGAGACCCAGTACTTC,CASSEGGQIETQYF
once,14,TRBV30,.,TRBJ1-2,TGTGCCTGGAGTGTATTGGCAGGGGACTATGGCTACACCTTC,CAWSVLAGDYGYTF
.,13,TRBV5-1,.,TRBJ1-1,TGCGCCAGCAGCTCACAGACAGGTGATGAAGCTTTCTTT,CASSSQTGDEAFF
.,15,TRBV3-1/TRBV3-2,TRBD1,TRBJ2-7,TGTGCCAGCAGCCAAGGGGCCGACAGGGGTTACGAGCAGTACTTC,CASSQGADRGYEQYF
.,16,TRBV7-6,TRBD2,TRBJ2-1,TGTGCCAGCAGCTTTTCCAGCGGGAGGGAGTACAATGAGCAGTTCTTC,CASSFSSGREYNEQFF
.,11,TRBV29-1,.,TRBJ2-5,TGCAGCGTCGACAGAACAGAGACCCAGTACTTC,CSVDRTETQYF
.,14,TRBV11-3,TRBD1,TRBJ2-5,TGTGCCAGCAGCCCGAGGACAGGGGAAGAGACCCAGTACTTC,CASSPRTGEETQYF
few,14,TRBV7-9,.,TRBJ2-7,TGTGCCAGCAGCTGGGAGGGGGGGTCTGGCGAGCAGTACTTC,CASSWEGGSGEQYF
.,14,TRBV10-1,TRBD2,TRBJ2-7,TGCGCCAGCAGTGAAGCGGGAGAATCCTACGAGCAGTACTTC,CASSEAGESYEQYF
.,15,TRBV6-5,.,TRBJ1-6,TGTGCCAGCAGTTATGGTCCCAGGGGTTTTTCACCCCTCCACTTT,CASSYGPRGFSPLHF
.,13,TRBV18,.,TRBJ1-5,TGTGCCAGCTCACGGGGCCTTAATCAGCCCCAGCATTTT,CASSRGLNQPQHF
.,15,TRBV29-1,TRBD2,TRBJ2-5,TGCAGCGTTCGGGGGACTAGCGGCCTACAAGAGACCCAGTACTTC,CSVRGTSGLQETQYF
.,12,TRBV9,.,TRBJ2-7,TGTGCCAGCAGCGGGCAAACCTACGAGCAGTACTTC,CASSGQTYEQYF
.,13,TRBV2,.,TRBJ1-1,TGTGCCAGCACCCCTGGGGGGGGCACTGAAGCTTTCTTT,CASTPGGGTEAFF
.,17,TRBV7-6,TRBD2,TRBJ2-1,TGTGCCAGCAGCCTGTATACCGGGACTAGCAGCTACAATGAGCAGTTCTTC,CASSLYTGTSSYNEQFF
once,14,TRBV5-1,TRBD1,TRBJ2-5,TGCGCCAGCAGCTTGGGACAGGGCCAAGAGACCCAGTACTTC,CASSLGQGQETQYF
.,16,TRBV7-9,.,TRBJ2-1,TGTGCCAGCAGCTTAAGGGGGGGACTCGGGCCCAATGAGCAGTTCTTC,CASSLRGGLGPNEQFF
.,14,TRBV24-1,.,TRBJ2-7,TGTGCCACCAGTGATTCCGTCCAGGCGGGAAGGCAGTACTTC,CATSDSVQAGRQYF
.,16,TRBV6-5,TRBD2,TRBJ2-1,TGTGCCAGCAGTTACCGTCTAGCGGGAGTCTACAATGAGCAGTTCTTC,CASSYRLAGVYNEQFF
.,13,TRBV6-1,.,TRBJ1-1,TGTGCCAGCAGTGAAAACACAGGGCTCGAAGCTTTCTTT,CASSENTGLEAFF
.,15,TRBV19,.,TRBJ2-1,TGTGCCAGTAGTCCTACCCCGGGCTCCTACAATGAGCAGTTCTTC,CASSPTPGSYNEQFF
.,13,TRBV14,TRBD1,TRBJ1-1,TGTGCCAGCAGCCAAGGGGACAGGGCTGAAGCTTTCTTT,CASSQGDRAEAFF
.,15,TRBV4-1,.,TRBJ1-6,TGCGCCAGCAGCCAAGTGGAGGGGGGGAATTCACCCCTCCACTTT,CASSQVEGGNSPLHF
.,13,TRBV12-3/TRBV12-4,.,TRBJ2-3,TGTGCCAGCAGTCCCCTAAACACAGATACGCAGTATTTT,CASSPLNTDTQYF